The 22 T cell receptor beta chains reported below all come from one sample, sequenced in a study of beta chain features in type 1 diabetes. These receptors are not linked to any known antigen. Reverse transcription of all isolated RNA meant that expressed TCRB transcripts were sequenced. The data were produced by immunoSEQ multiplex PCR, yet TCRdb's version contains in-frame clones alone and is incomplete. This sample carries 150,000 to 170,000 clones, 10% of them seen once, and the ten largest clones take 0.4% to 0.55%. General study points: Type 1 diabetes patients had moderately but significantly shorter TCRB CDR3s in all four CD4+ subsets.

Source material: central memory CD4+ T cells from blood. The origin of the receptors is a man aged 30-40 years with type 1 diabetes.

CDR3 DNA sequence: TGTGCCAGCAGTTACGACGACAGATACGAGCAGTACTTC. The encoded protein is CASSYDDRYEQYF. The rearrangement links TRBV6-6 to TRBJ2-7, with D possibly being TRBD1 (5 bases). Trimming removed 2 bases from V and 4 bases from J, with 9 bases in between. Germline-derived CDR1 and CDR2 are MNHNY and SVGAGI (reference sequence). The CDR3 contains 13 residues.

This clone was found a few times. This chain uses TRBV29-1 with TRBJ2-1, with a tentative D call TRBD2 (7 bases). Trimming stripped 8 bases from V and 10 bases from J, with 21 bases between. The CDR3 runs 13 residues. Looked up from germline, CDR1 is SQVTM and CDR2 is ANQGSEA. DNA of the CDR3: TGCAGCAGCCGCTCCGGCGGGGGCATCGAGCAGTTCTTC. Translation gives CSSRSGGGIEQFF.

V gene TRBV7-3 combines with J gene TRBJ2-3, with TRBD1 identical over 7 bases. J was trimmed by 1 base and V by 8 bases; bases with no gene match: 3. The CDR3 extends over 13 amino acids. The germline gives CDR1 SGHTA, CDR2 FQGTGA. CDR3 amino acids: CASAQGGTDTQYF. The CDR3 DNA follows: TGTGCCAGCGCCCAGGGGGGCACAGATACGCAGTATTTT. Full variable domain (rest looked up from reference TRBV7-3 and TRBJ2-3): GAGVSQTPSNKVTEKGKYVELRCDPISGHTALYWYRQSLGQGPEFLIYFQGTGAADDSGLPNDRFFAVRPEGSVSTLKIQRTERGDSAVYLCASAQGGTDTQYFGPGTRLTVL.

The rearrangement links TRBV5-1 to TRBJ2-5; perhaps TRBD1 as D (5 bases). The CDR3 sequence is 14 residues long. Germline V CDR1 and CDR2: SGHRS, YFSETQ. V was clipped by 0 bases and J by 3 bases, with 9 bases between them. CDR3 DNA: TGCGCCAGCAGCTTGGCCGTAGGGGAAGAGACCCAGTACTTC. Protein product: CASSLAVGEETQYF.

The V gene is TRBV30, the J gene TRBJ2-5, with 8 bases lining up with TRBD1. Trimming at V came to 0 bases and at J to 8 bases, leaving 5 bases not matched to a gene. The germline CDR1 and CDR2 sequences are GTSNPN and SVGIG (reference sequence). The CDR3 is 13 amino acids. DNA of the CDR3: TGTGCCTGGAGTGTTCATGACAGGGGCACCCAGTACTTC. Protein: CAWSVHDRGTQYF.

The chain links TRBV9 to TRBJ2-4, with a possible D match to TRBD2 (5 bases). This CDR3 spans 15 amino acids. Between the trimmed V and J ends, which lost 1 base and 8 bases, there was a span of 16 bases. Germline V gene data show CDR1 as SGDLS and CDR2 as YYNGEE. The chain's CDR3 is CASSVKAGPADIQYF. CDR3 nucleotides: TGTGCCAGCAGCGTAAAGGCGGGCCCAGCGGACATTCAGTACTTC.

The chain recombines TRBV28 with TRBJ1-1; D unresolved. This CDR3 contains 12 residues. CDR1 is MDHEN and CDR2 is SYDVKM in the germline V gene. V lost 5 bases and J lost 5, with 9 bases in between. The CDR3 nucleotides are TGTGCCAGCAGTGAGACTCTAACTGAAGCTTTCTTT. It specifies CASSETLTEAFF. Supplemented by reference TRBV28 and TRBJ1-1, the full variable domain reads DVKVTQSSRYLVKRTGEKVFLECVQDMDHENMFWYRQDPGLGLRLIYFSYDVKMKEKGDIPEGYSVSREKKERFSLILESASTNQTSMYLCASSETLTEAFFGQGTRLTVV.

The rearrangement joins TRBV19 to TRBJ1-2; a weak D match, TRBD1 (5 bases). V lost 5 bases to trimming and J lost 3 bases, with 19 bases between them. From germline, CDR1 is LNHDA and CDR2 SQIVND (reference sequence). The CDR3 consists of 16 residues. The CDR3 bases are TGTGCCAGTAGTCCGCGACAGTCGTATTTAGACTATGGCTACACCTTC. The encoded protein is CASSPRQSYLDYGYTF.

This chain links TRBV5-1 with TRBJ2-1; D gene ambiguous. V lost 0 bases, J lost 4 bases, and 8 bases lay in between. CDR1 and CDR2 from the germline V gene are SGHRS and YFSETQ. CDR3 length: 14 residues. Here the CDR3 DNA reads TGCGCCAGCAGCTTGGTTAGTGCTTACAATGAGCAGTTCTTC. It yields the protein CASSLVSAYNEQFF.

This clone has more than one count but fewer than ten. The chain is built from TRBV7-2 and TRBJ2-7; 11 bases agree with TRBD2. The V and J ends lost 6 bases and 1 base, in that order; junction bases with no gene match: 5. Looked up from germline, CDR1 is SGHTA and CDR2 is FQGNSA. The CDR3 contains 15 residues. The CDR3, as DNA: TGTGCCAGCAGGGGGGGACTAGCGGTTTCCTACGAGCAGTACTTC. This codes for CASRGGLAVSYEQYF.

The J gene is TRBJ2-3, the V gene TRBV5-6; D remains ambiguous. This CDR3 has 15 amino acids. Trimming cost V 2 bases and J 2 bases, with 12 bases left between them. Germline-derived CDR1 and CDR2 are SGHDT and YYEEEE. CDR3 DNA: TGTGCCAGCAGCTTAACCCTACTATACACAGATACGCAGTATTTT. Its translation is CASSLTLLYTDTQYF. The variable domain in full, completed from reference TRBV5-6 and TRBJ2-3, reads DAGVTQSPTHLIKTRGQQVTLRCSPKSGHDTVSWYQQALGQGPQFIFQYYEEEERQRGNFPDRFSGHQFPNYSSELNVNALLLGDSALYLCASSLTLLYTDTQYFGPGTRLTVL.

V gene TRBV7-9 combines with J gene TRBJ2-5, with D perhaps matching TRBD2 (6 bases). Per the germline V gene, CDR1 is SEHNR and CDR2 is FQNEAQ (reference sequence). The CDR3 extends over 13 amino acids. The ends were cut back, 7 bases at V and 5 bases at J, with 14 bases in the middle. The CDR3 protein is CASKEGVGETQYF. DNA of the CDR3: TGTGCCAGCAAGGAGGGCGTCGGGGAGACCCAGTACTTC.

The J gene is TRBJ2-1, the V gene TRBV28; 8 bases map to TRBD2. Looked up from germline, CDR1 is MDHEN and CDR2 is SYDVKM. Trimming removed 6 bases from V and 6 bases from J; junction bases left unmatched: 10. The CDR3 sequence is 15 residues long. DNA of the CDR3: TGTGCCAGCAGCTGGGGGGCGGGAGGAATCAATGAGCAGTTCTTC. Residues: CASSWGAGGINEQFF.

This clone was seen more than once but under ten times. The gene calls are TRBV5-4 and TRBJ2-3, with a tentative D call TRBD2 (5 bases). The CDR3 length is 13 residues. CDR1 is SGHNT, CDR2 YYREEE, per germline (reference sequence). Trimming shortened V by 4 bases and J by 4 bases, and 10 bases separated the two germline ends. CDR3 nucleotides: TGTGCCAGCAGCGGAGGACCGCCAGATACGCAGTATTTT. Amino acids: CASSGGPPDTQYF.

This clone turned up a few times. The chain joins TRBV9 to TRBJ1-2; TRBD1 agrees at 10 bases. V dropped 0 bases and J dropped 4; count of bases not matched to a gene: 6. This CDR3 is built from 16 residues. In germline, CDR1 is SGDLS, CDR2 YYNGEE. CDR3 residues: CASSVGGQGFGYGYTF. The CDR3 bases are TGTGCCAGCAGCGTAGGGGGACAGGGGTTCGGCTATGGCTACACCTTC.

The chain joins TRBV27 to TRBJ1-2; TRBD1 matches 11 bases. Losses at the gene ends were 6 bases for V and 4 bases for J; bases not matched to a gene: 10. The CDR3 is 16 residues long. Germline CDR1 is MNHEY and CDR2 is SMNVEV (reference sequence). As DNA, the CDR3 is TGTGCCAGCAGGGACACCGGGACAGGGGGGGTCTATGGCTACACCTTC. Its protein is CASRDTGTGGVYGYTF.

J is TRBJ2-1 and V is TRBV7-2, with TRBD2 identical over 8 bases. V lost 1 base, J lost 9 bases, and 5 bases stayed unmatched. CDR1 is SGHTA and CDR2 is FQGNSA in the germline V gene. The CDR3 has 14 amino acids. The CDR3 reads CASSLVAGLTEQFF. CDR3 in DNA: TGTGCCAGCAGCTTAGTAGCGGGACTGACTGAGCAGTTCTTC.

The chain has TRBV4-3 and TRBJ2-2; D possibly corresponds to TRBD1 (6 bases). Germline V gene sequence: CDR1 LGHNA, CDR2 YSLEER. Deletions cut 6 bases from V and 7 bases from J, with 15 bases between. CDR3 size: 14 residues. CDR3 DNA sequence: TGCGCCAGCAGACGCGACAGGTTTCTCGGGGAGCTGTTTTTT. This sequence encodes CASRRDRFLGELFF.

A few counts support this clone. This chain connects TRBV6-5 to TRBJ1-4, with 7 positions matching TRBD1. Unmatched junction bases numbered 5, after V lost 5 bases and J lost 8 bases. This CDR3 has 13 amino acids. Germline V gene lookup returns CDR1 MNHEY and CDR2 SVGAGI. CDR3 in DNA: TGTGCCAGCAGTCGGGGACAGTGGGAAAAACTGTTTTTT. As protein: CASSRGQWEKLFF.

This clone was seen only a few times. V usage is TRBV29-1 and J usage is TRBJ2-5, with a possible D match to TRBD1 (7 bases). The V end was cut by 6 bases, the J end by 2 bases, with 10 bases between. Germline CDR1 SQVTM, CDR2 ANQGSEA. The CDR3 totals 12 residues. The CDR3 sequence is CSVGGQQETQYF. The CDR3 region has the DNA TGCAGCGTCGGGGGACAGCAAGAGACCCAGTACTTC.

This chain uses TRBV7-2 with TRBJ2-6, with TRBD1 matching over 9 bases. V was clipped by 9 bases and J by 0 bases; unmatched bases: 12. There are 18 residues in the CDR3. The germline V gene has CDR1 SGHTA and CDR2 FQGNSA. CDR3 in DNA: TGTGCCAGTGACGTTGGGACAGGGAAATCCTCTGGGGCCAACGTCCTGACTTTC. Translating gives CASDVGTGKSSGANVLTF.

This clone has only a few counts. The chain couples TRBV15 to TRBJ1-1; 8 bases map to TRBD1. Germline CDR1 LNHNV, CDR2 YYDKDF (reference sequence). The CDR3 sequence is 15 residues long. V trimming: 5 bases; J trimming: 4 bases; junction bases outside the gene matches: 9. CDR3 sequence reads: CATSSPRQGATEAFF. CDR3 DNA: TGTGCCACCAGCTCTCCCCGTCAGGGGGCCACTGAAGCTTTCTTT.